This is a list of T cell receptor beta chains from one sample in a study of human T cells and chemical hapten exposure. TCRdb itself ran the RACE reads through MiXCR, one entry per CDR3 protein. Here the sample spans 200,000 to 300,000 distinct CDR3 sequences, about 8.6% being singletons. This material consisted of whole blood, taken in connection with sensitization to the hapten diphenylcyclopropenone (DPC). All receptors come from a woman aged 40 to 50 with alopecia areata. Some clones in this sample may be carry-over from other donors' samples. The CDR3 runs from the conserved cysteine through the conserved F or W. Each record gives: clone size, D gene, J gene, V gene, CDR3 DNA, CDR3 protein. D genes are given only for firm matches. Expanded clones get a size class; other rows say once, few or many, or leave the size out.

size: few
D: .
J: TRBJ2-1
V: TRBV11-3
DNA: TGTGCCAGCAGCCTCTCGGCGGACTACAATGAGCAGTTCTTC
CDR3: CASSLSADYNEQFF

size: .
D: TRBD2
J: TRBJ2-5
V: TRBV7-6
DNA: TGTGCCAGCACCCTAGCACTAGCGGGAAAAGAGACCCAGTACTTC
CDR3: CASTLALAGKETQYF

size: few
D: TRBD2
J: TRBJ2-1
V: TRBV29-1
DNA: TGCAGCGTTGAAAACCTAATAGCGGGGGAGCAGTTCTTC
CDR3: CSVENLIAGEQFF

size: many
D: TRBD2
J: TRBJ2-5
V: TRBV6-1
DNA: TGTGCCAACGGACTAGCGGGAGATGTAGAGACCCAGTACTTC
CDR3: CANGLAGDVETQYF

size: many
D: TRBD1
J: TRBJ2-3
V: TRBV20-1
DNA: TGCAGCCCGGACAGGGGCACAGATACGCAGTATTTT
CDR3: CSPDRGTDTQYF

size: many
D: .
J: TRBJ2-5
V: TRBV6-6
DNA: TGTGCCAGCAGTTCGTTACAGGTTGAGACCCAGTACTTC
CDR3: CASSSLQVETQYF

size: .
D: TRBD1
J: TRBJ1-2
V: TRBV6-5
DNA: TGTGCCAGCAGTTACTTTGGACAGGCGAACTATGGCTACACCTTC
CDR3: CASSYFGQANYGYTF

size: .
D: TRBD1
J: TRBJ2-7
V: TRBV7-9
DNA: TGTGCCAGCAGCTCCGGGGGTCGGACAGGGGGCCACGAGCAGTACTTC
CDR3: CASSSGGRTGGHEQYF

size: .
D: .
J: TRBJ2-1
V: TRBV7-2
DNA: TGTGCCAGCAGCTTAGCGCCAGGGTCAATCAATGAGCAGTTCTTC
CDR3: CASSLAPGSINEQFF

size: many
D: .
J: TRBJ2-2
V: TRBV5-1
DNA: TGCGCCAGCAGCGAGGGGCGCCGGGAGCTGTTTTTT
CDR3: CASSEGRRELFF

size: many
D: .
J: TRBJ2-1
V: TRBV29-1
DNA: TGCAGCGCTAAAATGATGGATGAGCAGTTCTTC
CDR3: CSAKMMDEQFF

size: .
D: .
J: TRBJ2-7
V: TRBV7-2
DNA: TGTGCCAGCAGCTTAGTGGTCTACGAGCAGTACTTC
CDR3: CASSLVVYEQYF

size: .
D: .
J: TRBJ2-1
V: TRBV2
DNA: TGTGCCAGCAGTCGAAAAGCGGCCCCCGGGGAGCAGTTCTTC
CDR3: CASSRKAAPGEQFF

size: .
D: TRBD2
J: TRBJ2-1
V: TRBV6-6
DNA: TGTGCCAGCGCGGGACTAGCATACAATGAGCAGTTCTTC
CDR3: CASAGLAYNEQFF

size: few
D: .
J: TRBJ2-1
V: TRBV5-6
DNA: TGTGCCAGCAGCTTCCCCCAGGTGGTCAATGAGCAGTTCTTC
CDR3: CASSFPQVVNEQFF

size: few
D: .
J: TRBJ1-3
V: TRBV12-3/TRBV12-4
DNA: .
CDR3: CASSTSDRSSGNTIYF

size: .
D: .
J: TRBJ1-5
V: TRBV20-1
DNA: TGCAGTGCTAGAGACTCCCTCCAGCCCCAGCATTTT
CDR3: CSARDSLQPQHF

size: many
D: TRBD1
J: TRBJ2-2
V: TRBV10-3
DNA: TGTGCCATCAAGGGACAGGGCGTCGGGGAGCTGTTTTTT
CDR3: CAIKGQGVGELFF

size: many
D: TRBD2
J: TRBJ2-2
V: TRBV12-3/TRBV12-4
DNA: TGTGCCAGCAGGGGGGAGGGGCGCGGGGAGCTGTTTTTT
CDR3: CASRGEGRGELFF

size: many
D: TRBD1
J: TRBJ1-5
V: TRBV28
DNA: TGTGCCAGCAGTTTATCATCCAGGGGGTTCCCTCAGCCCCAGCATTTT
CDR3: CASSLSSRGFPQPQHF